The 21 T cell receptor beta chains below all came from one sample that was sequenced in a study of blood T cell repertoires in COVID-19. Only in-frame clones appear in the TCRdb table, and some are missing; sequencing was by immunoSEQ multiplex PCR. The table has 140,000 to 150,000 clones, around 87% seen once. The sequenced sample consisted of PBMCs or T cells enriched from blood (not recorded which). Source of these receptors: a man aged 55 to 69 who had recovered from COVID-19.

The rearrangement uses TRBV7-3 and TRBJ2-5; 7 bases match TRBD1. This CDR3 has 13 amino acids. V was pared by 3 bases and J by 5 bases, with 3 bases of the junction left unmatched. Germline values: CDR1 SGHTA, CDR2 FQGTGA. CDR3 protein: CASSFGRGETQYF. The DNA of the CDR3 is TGTGCCAGCAGCTTCGGCAGGGGGGAGACCCAGTACTTC.

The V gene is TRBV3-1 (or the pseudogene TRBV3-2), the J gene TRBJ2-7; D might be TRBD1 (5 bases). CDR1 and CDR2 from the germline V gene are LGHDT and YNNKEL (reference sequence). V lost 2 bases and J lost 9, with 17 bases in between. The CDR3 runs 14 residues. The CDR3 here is CASSQPDRGSSQYF. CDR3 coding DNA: TGTGCCAGCAGCCAACCGGATAGGGGTTCCTCGCAGTACTTC.

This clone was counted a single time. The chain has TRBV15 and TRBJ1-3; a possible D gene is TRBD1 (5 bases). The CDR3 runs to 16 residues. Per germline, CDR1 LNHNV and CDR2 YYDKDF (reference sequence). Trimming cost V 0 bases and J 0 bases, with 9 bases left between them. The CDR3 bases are TGTGCCACCAGCAGAGATCCCGGGGGCTCTGGAAACACCATATATTTT. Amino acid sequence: CATSRDPGGSGNTIYF.

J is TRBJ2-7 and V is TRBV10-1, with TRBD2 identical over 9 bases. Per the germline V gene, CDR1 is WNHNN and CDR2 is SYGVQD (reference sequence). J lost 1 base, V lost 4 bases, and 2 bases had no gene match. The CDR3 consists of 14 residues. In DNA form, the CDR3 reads TGCGCCAGCAGTGGTAGCGGGGGTTCCTACGAGCAGTACTTC. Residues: CASSGSGGSYEQYF.

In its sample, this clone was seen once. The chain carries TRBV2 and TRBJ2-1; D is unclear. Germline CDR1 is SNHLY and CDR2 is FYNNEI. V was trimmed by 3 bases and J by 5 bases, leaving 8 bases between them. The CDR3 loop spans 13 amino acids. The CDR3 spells CASSDERDNEQFF. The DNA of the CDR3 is TGTGCCAGCAGTGACGAACGGGACAATGAGCAGTTCTTC.

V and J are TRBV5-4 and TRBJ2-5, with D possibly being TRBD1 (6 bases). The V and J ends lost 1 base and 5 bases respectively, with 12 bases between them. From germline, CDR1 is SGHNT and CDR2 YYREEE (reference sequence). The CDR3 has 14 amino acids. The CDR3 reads CASSLRGIQETQYF. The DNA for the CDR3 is TGTGCCAGCAGCTTGAGGGGGATACAGGAGACCCAGTACTTC.

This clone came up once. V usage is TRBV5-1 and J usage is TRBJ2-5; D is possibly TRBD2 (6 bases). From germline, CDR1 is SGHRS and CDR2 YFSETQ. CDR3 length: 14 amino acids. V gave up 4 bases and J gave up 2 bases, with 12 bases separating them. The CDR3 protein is CASSPGGVQETQYF. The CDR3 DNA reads TGCGCCAGCAGCCCCGGGGGAGTACAAGAGACCCAGTACTTC.

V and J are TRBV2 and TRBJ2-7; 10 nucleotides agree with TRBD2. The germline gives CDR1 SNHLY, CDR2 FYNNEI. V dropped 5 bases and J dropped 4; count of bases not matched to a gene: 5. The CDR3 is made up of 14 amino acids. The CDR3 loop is CASSNSGGPYEQYF. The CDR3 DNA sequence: TGTGCCAGCAGTAATAGCGGGGGGCCTTACGAGCAGTACTTC. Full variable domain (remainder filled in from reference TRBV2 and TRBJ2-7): EPEVTQTPSHQVTQMGQEVILRCVPISNHLYFYWYRQILGQKVEFLVSFYNNEISEKSEIFDDQFSVERPDGSNFTLKIRSTKLEDSAMYFCASSNSGGPYEQYFGPGTRLTVT.

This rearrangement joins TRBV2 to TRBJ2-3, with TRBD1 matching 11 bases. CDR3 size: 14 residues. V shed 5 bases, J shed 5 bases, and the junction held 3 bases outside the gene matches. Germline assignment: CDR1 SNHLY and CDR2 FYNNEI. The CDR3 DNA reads TGTGCCAGCAGTTGGACAGGGGGCAAAGATACGCAGTATTTT. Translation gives CASSWTGGKDTQYF.

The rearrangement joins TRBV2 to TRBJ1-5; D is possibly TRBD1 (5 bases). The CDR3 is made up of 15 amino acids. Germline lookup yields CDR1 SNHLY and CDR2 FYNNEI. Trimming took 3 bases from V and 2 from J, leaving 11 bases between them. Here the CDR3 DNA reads TGTGCCAGCAGTGATGTGGGGCGCGGCAATCAGCCCCAGCATTTT. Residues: CASSDVGRGNQPQHF. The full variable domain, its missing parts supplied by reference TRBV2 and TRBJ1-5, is EPEVTQTPSHQVTQMGQEVILRCVPISNHLYFYWYRQILGQKVEFLVSFYNNEISEKSEIFDDQFSVERPDGSNFTLKIRSTKLEDSAMYFCASSDVGRGNQPQHFGDGTRLSIL.

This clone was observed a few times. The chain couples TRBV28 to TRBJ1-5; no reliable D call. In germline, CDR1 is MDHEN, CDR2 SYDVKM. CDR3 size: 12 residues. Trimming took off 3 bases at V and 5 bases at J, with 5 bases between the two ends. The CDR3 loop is CASSFRDQPQHF. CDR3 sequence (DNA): TGTGCCAGCAGTTTTCGGGATCAGCCCCAGCATTTT.

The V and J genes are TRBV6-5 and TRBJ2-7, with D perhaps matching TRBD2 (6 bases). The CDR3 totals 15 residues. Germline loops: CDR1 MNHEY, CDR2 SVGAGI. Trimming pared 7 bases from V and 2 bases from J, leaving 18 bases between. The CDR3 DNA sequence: TGTGCCAGCACATTCGACGGAGGGCTCACCTACGAGCAGTACTTC. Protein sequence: CASTFDGGLTYEQYF.

The CDR3 DNA reads TGCGCCAGCCGGCGCTCCGGGACAGGGGACTCTGGGGCCAACGTCCTGACTTTC. It codes for CASRRSGTGDSGANVLTF. V usage is TRBV5-1 and J usage is TRBJ2-6, with 10 bases aligning to TRBD1. This CDR3 has 18 amino acids. With 7 bases clipped from V and 0 bases from J, the junction kept 10 bases outside the gene matches. Germline V CDR1 and CDR2: SGHRS, YFSETQ.

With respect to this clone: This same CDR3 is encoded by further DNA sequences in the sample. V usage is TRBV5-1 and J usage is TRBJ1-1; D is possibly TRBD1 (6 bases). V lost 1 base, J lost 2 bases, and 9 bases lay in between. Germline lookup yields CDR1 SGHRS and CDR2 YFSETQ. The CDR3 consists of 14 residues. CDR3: CASSLQGTNTEAFF. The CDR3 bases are TGCGCCAGCAGCTTGCAAGGGACAAACACTGAAGCTTTCTTT. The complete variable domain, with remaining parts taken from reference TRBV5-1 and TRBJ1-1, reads KAGVTQTPRYLIKTRGQQVTLSCSPISGHRSVSWYQQTPGQGLQFLFEYFSETQRNKGNFPGRFSGRQFSNSRSEMNVSTLELGDSALYLCASSLQGTNTEAFFGQGTRLTVV.

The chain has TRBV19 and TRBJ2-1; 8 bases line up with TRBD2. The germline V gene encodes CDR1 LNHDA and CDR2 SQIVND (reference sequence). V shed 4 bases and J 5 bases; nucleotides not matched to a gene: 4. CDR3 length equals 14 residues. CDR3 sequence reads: CASSTGLANNEQFF. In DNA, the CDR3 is TGTGCCAGTAGTACCGGACTAGCAAACAATGAGCAGTTCTTC.

CDR3 region: CASSQDRGLSGYTF. In DNA, the CDR3 is TGTGCCAGCTCACAGGACAGGGGGCTATCCGGCTACACCTTC. The chain uses TRBV18 and TRBJ1-2; 11 nucleotides match TRBD1. The germline V gene encodes CDR1 KGHSH and CDR2 LQKENI. This CDR3 has 14 residues. V was clipped by 4 bases and J by 8 bases; unmatched bases: 6.

This CDR3 is CASSQRESGDRSGYTF. The DNA for the CDR3 is TGTGCCAGCAGCCAACGTGAGTCAGGGGACCGCTCTGGCTACACCTTC. The genes are TRBV3-1 (or the pseudogene TRBV3-2) and TRBJ1-2; TRBD1 is a possible D gene (6 bases). V was pared by 2 bases and J by 7 bases, with 20 bases between. CDR1 is LGHDT and CDR2 is YNNKEL in the germline V gene (reference sequence). The CDR3 is made up of 16 amino acids.

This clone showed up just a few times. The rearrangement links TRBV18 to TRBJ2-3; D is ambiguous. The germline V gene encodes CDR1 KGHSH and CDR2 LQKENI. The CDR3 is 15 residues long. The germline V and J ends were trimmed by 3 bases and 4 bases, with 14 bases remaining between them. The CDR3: CASSPRGQNSDTQYF. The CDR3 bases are TGTGCCAGCTCACCCCGTGGGCAGAACTCAGATACGCAGTATTTT.

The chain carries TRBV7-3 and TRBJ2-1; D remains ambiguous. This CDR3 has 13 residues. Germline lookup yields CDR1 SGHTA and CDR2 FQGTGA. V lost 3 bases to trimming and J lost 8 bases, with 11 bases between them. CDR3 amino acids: CASSFGGRYEQFF. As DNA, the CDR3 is TGTGCCAGCAGCTTCGGTGGTCGATATGAGCAGTTCTTC.

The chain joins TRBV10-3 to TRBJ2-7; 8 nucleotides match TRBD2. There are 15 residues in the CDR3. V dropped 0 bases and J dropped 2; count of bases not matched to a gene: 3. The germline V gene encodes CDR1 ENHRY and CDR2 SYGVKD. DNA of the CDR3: TGTGCCATCAGTGAGTCAACGGGAGGGACCTACGAGCAGTACTTC. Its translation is CAISESTGGTYEQYF.

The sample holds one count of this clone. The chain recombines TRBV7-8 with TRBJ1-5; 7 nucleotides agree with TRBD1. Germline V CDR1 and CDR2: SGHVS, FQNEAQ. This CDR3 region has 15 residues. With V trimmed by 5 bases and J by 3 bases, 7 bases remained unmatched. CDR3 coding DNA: TGTGCCAGCAGCAAGCGACAGGGACCCAATCAGCCCCAGCATTTT. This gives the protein CASSKRQGPNQPQHF.